This T cell receptor (beta chain) was sequenced during a study of early T cells in non-severe SARS-CoV-2 infection. The overall study: Bulk RNA from unsorted whole blood was sequenced; chains were unpaired.

Notes on the study in general: Database matching using VDJdb favored anti-spike CD8 responses, with private and CD4 specificities left missing.

Trimming pared 4 bases from V and 4 bases from J, leaving 11 bases between. CDR1 is SGHTA, CDR2 FQGNSA, per germline. The CDR3 consists of 15 residues. Unique molecular identifiers (one per individual cDNA molecule) were attached. TCRdb ran MiXCR on the 5' RACE reads and lists one entry per CDR3 protein. The sample lists 51,000 or so distinct CDR3 sequences; approximately 10% were seen once. A note on this clonotype: What it binds is not known.

The rearrangement links TRBV7-2 to TRBJ1-6; no clear D. This sequence was found in an adult who was a healthcare worker with PCR-confirmed SARS-CoV-2 infection or an uninfected control (not recorded which). Material for sequencing was whole blood. CDR3: CASSSDGLYNSPLHF. The CDR3 nucleotides are TGTGCCAGCAGCTCCGACGGTTTATATAATTCACCCCTCCACTTT.